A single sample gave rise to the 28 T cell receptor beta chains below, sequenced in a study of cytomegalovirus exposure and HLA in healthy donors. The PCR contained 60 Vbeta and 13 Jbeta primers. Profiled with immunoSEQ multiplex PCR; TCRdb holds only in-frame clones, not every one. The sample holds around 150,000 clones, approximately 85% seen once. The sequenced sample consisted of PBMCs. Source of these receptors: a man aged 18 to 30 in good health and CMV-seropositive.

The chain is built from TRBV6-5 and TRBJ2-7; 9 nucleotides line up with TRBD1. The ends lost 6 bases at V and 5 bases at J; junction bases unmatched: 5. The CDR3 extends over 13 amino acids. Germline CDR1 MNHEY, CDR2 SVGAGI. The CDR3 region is CASRGTGSHEQYF. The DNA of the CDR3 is TGTGCCAGCAGGGGGACAGGGTCCCACGAGCAGTACTTC.

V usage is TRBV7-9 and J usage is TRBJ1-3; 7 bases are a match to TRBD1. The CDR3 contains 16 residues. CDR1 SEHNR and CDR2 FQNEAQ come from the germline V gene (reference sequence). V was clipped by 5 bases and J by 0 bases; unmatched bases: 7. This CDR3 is CASSGEGTDSGNTIYF. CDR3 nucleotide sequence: TGTGCCAGCAGCGGAGAAGGGACAGACTCTGGAAACACCATATATTTT.

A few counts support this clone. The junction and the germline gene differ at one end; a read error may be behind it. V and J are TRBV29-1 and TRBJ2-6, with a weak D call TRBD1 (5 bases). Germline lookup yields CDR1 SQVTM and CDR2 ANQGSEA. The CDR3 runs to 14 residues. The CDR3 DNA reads TGCAGCGTTGAAATGGGGTCTGGGGCCAACGGCCTGACTTTC. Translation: CSVEMGSGANGLTF.

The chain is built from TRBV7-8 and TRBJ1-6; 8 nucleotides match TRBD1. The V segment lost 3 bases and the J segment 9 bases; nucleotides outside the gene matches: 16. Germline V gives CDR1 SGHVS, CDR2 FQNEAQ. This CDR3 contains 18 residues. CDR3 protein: CASSLVSVMAGGSSPLHF. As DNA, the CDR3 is TGTGCCAGCAGCTTGGTTTCCGTGATGGCAGGGGGCAGTTCACCCCTCCACTTT.

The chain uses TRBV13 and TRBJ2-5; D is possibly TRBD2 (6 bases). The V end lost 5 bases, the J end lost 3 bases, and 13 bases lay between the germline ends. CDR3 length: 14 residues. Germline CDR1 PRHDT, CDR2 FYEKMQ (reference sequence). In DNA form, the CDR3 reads TGTGCCAGCAGCCCCGGAGGGGCGGAAGAGACCCAGTACTTC. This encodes CASSPGGAEETQYF.

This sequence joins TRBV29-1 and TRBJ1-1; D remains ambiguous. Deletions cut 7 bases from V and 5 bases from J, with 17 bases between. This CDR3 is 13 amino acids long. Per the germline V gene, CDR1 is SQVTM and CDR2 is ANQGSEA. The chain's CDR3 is CSAGPGGWTEAFF. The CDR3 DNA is TGCAGCGCTGGTCCGGGAGGATGGACTGAAGCTTTCTTT.

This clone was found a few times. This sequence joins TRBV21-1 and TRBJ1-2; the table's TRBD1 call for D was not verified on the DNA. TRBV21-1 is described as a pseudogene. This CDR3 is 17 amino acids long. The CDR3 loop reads CASSKNLTRPPENGYTF. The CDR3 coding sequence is TGTGCCAGCAGCAAGAATTTGACCAGGCCCCCCGAGAATGGCTACACCTTC.

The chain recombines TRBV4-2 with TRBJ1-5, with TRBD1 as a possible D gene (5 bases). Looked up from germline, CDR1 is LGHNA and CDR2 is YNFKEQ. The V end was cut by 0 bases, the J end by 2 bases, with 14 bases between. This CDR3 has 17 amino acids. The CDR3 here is CASSQESWQGGNQPQHF. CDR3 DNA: TGTGCCAGCAGCCAAGAAAGCTGGCAGGGTGGCAATCAGCCCCAGCATTTT.

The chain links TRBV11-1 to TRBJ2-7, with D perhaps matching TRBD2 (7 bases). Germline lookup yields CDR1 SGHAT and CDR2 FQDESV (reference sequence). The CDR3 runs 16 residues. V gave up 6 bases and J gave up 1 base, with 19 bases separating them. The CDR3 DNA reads TGTGCCAGCAGGCGTACCCTCGGGGGGCGGTCCTACGAGCAGTACTTC. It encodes CASRRTLGGRSYEQYF.

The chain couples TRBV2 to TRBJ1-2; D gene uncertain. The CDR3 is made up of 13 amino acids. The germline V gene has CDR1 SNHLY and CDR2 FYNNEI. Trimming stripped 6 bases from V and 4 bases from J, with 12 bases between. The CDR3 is CASSREVGYGYTF. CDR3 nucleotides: TGTGCCAGCAGCCGGGAGGTTGGCTATGGCTACACCTTC. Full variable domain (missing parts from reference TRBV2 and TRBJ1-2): EPEVTQTPSHQVTQMGQEVILRCVPISNHLYFYWYRQILGQKVEFLVSFYNNEISEKSEIFDDQFSVERPDGSNFTLKIRSTKLEDSAMYFCASSREVGYGYTFGSGTRLTVV.

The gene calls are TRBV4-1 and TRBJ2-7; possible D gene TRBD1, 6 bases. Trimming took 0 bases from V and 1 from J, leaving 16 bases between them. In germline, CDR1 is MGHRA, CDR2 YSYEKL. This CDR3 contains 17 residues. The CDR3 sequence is CASSQERSRGGSYEQYF. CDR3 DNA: TGCGCCAGCAGCCAAGAAAGGAGCAGGGGCGGGTCCTACGAGCAGTACTTC.

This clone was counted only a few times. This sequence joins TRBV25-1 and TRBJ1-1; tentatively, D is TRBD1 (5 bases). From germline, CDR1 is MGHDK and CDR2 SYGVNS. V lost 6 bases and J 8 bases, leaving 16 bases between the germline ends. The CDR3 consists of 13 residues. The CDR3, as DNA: TGTGCCAGCAGCAAGGGGCTGACCGGAGAAGCTTTCTTT. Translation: CASSKGLTGEAFF.

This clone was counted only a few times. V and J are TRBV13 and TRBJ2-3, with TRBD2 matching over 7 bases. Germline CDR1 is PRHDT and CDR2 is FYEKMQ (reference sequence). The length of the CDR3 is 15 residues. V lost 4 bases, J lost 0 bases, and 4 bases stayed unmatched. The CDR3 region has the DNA TGTGCCAGCAGCTCCGGGACTACCAGCACAGATACGCAGTATTTT. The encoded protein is CASSSGTTSTDTQYF.

For the CDR3, the DNA is TGTGCCAGCAGCACAGGATTCAATCAGCCCCAGCATTTT. This translates into CASSTGFNQPQHF. This chain joins TRBV7-9 and TRBJ1-5, with D perhaps matching TRBD1 (5 bases). The CDR3 covers 13 residues. The ends were cut back, 5 bases at V and 3 bases at J, with 8 bases in the middle. The germline CDR1 and CDR2 sequences are SEHNR and FQNEAQ (reference sequence). Full variable domain (rest looked up from reference TRBV7-9 and TRBJ1-5): DTGVSQNPRHKITKRGQNVTFRCDPISEHNRLYWYRQTLGQGPEFLTYFQNEAQLEKSRLLSDRFSAERPKGSFSTLEIQRTEQGDSAMYLCASSTGFNQPQHFGDGTRLSIL.

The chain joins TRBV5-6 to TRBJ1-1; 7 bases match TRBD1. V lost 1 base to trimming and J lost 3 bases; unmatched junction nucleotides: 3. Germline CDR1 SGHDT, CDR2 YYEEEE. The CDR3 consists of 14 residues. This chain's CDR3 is CASSLKGAYTEAFF. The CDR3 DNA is TGTGCCAGCAGCTTGAAGGGGGCTTACACTGAAGCTTTCTTT.

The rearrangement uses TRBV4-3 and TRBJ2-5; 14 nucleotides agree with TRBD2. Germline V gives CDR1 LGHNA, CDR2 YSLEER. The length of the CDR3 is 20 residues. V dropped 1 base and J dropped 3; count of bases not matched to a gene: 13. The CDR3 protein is CASSQGPIGTSGGFEETQYF. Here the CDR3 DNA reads TGCGCCAGCAGCCAAGGCCCGATCGGGACTAGCGGGGGTTTTGAAGAGACCCAGTACTTC.

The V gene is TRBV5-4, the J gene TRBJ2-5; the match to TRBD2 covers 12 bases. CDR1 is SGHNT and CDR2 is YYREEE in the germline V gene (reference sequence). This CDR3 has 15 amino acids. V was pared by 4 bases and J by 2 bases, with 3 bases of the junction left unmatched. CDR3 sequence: CASSRLAGEQETQYF. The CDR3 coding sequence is TGTGCCAGCAGCCGACTAGCGGGGGAGCAAGAGACCCAGTACTTC.

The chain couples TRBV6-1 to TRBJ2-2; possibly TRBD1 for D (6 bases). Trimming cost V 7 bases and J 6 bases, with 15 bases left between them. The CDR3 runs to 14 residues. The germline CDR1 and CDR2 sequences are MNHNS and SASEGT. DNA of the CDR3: TGTGCCAGCATCAGTACAGGGTTGCCCGGGGAGCTGTTTTTT. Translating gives CASISTGLPGELFF.

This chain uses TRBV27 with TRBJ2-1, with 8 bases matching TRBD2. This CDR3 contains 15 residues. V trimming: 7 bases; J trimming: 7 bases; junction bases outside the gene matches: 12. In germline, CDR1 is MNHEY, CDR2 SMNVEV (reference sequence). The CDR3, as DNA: TGTGCCAGCACCACTACGGGACTAGGTAGTAATGAGCAGTTCTTC. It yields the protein CASTTTGLGSNEQFF.

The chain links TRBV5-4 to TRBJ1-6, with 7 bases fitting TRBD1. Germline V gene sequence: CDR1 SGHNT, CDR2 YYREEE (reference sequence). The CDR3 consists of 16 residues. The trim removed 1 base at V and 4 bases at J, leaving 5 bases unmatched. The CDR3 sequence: CASSLRSGQYNSPLHF. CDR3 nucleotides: TGTGCCAGCAGCTTGAGGTCGGGACAGTATAATTCACCCCTCCACTTT.

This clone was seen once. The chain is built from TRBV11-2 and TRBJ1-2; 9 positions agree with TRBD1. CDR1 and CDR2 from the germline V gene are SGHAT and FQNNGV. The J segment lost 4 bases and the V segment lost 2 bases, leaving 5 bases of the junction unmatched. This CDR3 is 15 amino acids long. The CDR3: CASSLRGQGTYGYTF. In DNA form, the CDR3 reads TGTGCCAGCAGCTTAAGGGGACAGGGAACCTATGGCTACACCTTC.

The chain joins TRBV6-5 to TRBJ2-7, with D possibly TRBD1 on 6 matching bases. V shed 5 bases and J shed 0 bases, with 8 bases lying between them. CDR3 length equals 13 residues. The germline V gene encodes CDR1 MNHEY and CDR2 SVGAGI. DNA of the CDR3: TGTGCCAGCAGTACGGACAGCTCCTACGAGCAGTACTTC. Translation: CASSTDSSYEQYF.

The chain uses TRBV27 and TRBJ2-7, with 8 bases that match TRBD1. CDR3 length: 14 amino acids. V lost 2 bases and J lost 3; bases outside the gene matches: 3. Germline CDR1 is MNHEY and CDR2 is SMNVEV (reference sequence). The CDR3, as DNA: TGTGCCAGCAGTTTAAGACAGGGGAACTACGAGCAGTACTTC. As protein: CASSLRQGNYEQYF.

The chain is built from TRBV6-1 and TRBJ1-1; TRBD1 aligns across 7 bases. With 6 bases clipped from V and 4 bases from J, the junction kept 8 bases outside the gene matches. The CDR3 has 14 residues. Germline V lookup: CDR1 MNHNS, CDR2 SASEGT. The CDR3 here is CASRLQGMGTEAFF. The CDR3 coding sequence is TGTGCCAGCAGACTACAGGGGATGGGCACTGAAGCTTTCTTT.

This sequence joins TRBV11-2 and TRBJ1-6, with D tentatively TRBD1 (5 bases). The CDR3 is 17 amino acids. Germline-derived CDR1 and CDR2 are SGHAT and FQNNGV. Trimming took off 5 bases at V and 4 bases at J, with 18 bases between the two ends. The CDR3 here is CASSPSSWGGYNSPLHF. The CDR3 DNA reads TGTGCCAGCAGCCCGAGCTCCTGGGGGGGGTATAATTCACCCCTCCACTTT.

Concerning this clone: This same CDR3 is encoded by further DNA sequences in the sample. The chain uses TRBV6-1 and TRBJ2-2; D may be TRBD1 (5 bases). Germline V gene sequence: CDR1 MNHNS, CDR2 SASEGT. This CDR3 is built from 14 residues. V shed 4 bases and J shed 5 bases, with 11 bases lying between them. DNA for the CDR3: TGTGCCAGCAGTGGGCAGGGCTGGACCGGGGAGCTGTTTTTT. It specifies CASSGQGWTGELFF.

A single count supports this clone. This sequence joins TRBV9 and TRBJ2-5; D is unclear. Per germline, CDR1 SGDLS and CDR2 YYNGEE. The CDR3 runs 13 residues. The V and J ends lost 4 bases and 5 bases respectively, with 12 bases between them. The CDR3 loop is CASSLNSGETQYF. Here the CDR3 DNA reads TGTGCCAGCAGCTTGAACTCCGGGGAGACCCAGTACTTC.

The DNA of the CDR3 is TGTGCCAGCAGCGTAGAGGACAGTGACGGCTATGGCTACACCTTC. Protein sequence: CASSVEDSDGYGYTF. The V call is TRBV9, the J call TRBJ1-2, with a weak D call TRBD1 (6 bases). CDR3 length: 15 amino acids. Germline CDR1 and CDR2: SGDLS and YYNGEE. Trimming removed 0 bases from V and 4 bases from J, with 13 bases in between.